The clone carrying this T cell receptor beta chain was found a few times. The antigen remains undetermined. The germline CDR1 and CDR2 sequences are SGHRS and YFSETQ. The CDR3 length is 16 residues. V lost 5 bases to trimming and J lost 4 bases, with 18 bases between them. TCRdb re-derived calls from the 5' RACE reads in MiXCR, one entry per CDR3 protein. The sample lists tens of thousands of distinct CDR3 sequences; roughly a tenth were seen once. This specimen comes from a study of early T cells in non-severe SARS-CoV-2 infection. Turning to the study itself: Chains stayed unpaired after sequencing of bulk RNA from unsorted whole blood. Findings of the study overall: Matching results from VDJdb favored anti-spike CD8 responses, leaving private and CD4 specificities undetected.

The chain links TRBV5-1 to TRBJ2-2; weak D call: TRBD1 (6 bases). This TCR was recovered from an adult who was a healthcare worker with PCR-confirmed SARS-CoV-2 infection or an uninfected control (not recorded which). Sequenced sample: whole blood. CDR3 residues: CASRSQGLISTGELFF. DNA for the CDR3: TGCGCCAGCAGGTCCCAGGGGCTTATATCCACCGGGGAGCTGTTTTTT.